This T cell receptor (beta chain) was sequenced during a study of blood T cell repertoires in COVID-19. Study-wide context: Collection of acute and convalescent COVID-19 samples took place in the United States, Italy and Spain.

CDR3 size: 13 residues. The germline CDR1 and CDR2 sequences are MGHRA and YSYEKL. The ends were cut back, 2 bases at V and 5 bases at J, with 8 bases in the middle. Clinical history reported by participants formed the basis on which cohorts were assigned. TCRdb's table, derived via immunoSEQ multiplex PCR, lists solely in-frame clones and lacks some. Of over 110,000 clones in the sample, approximately 87% were seen once. Material: PBMCs or T cells enriched from blood (not recorded which). The clonotype was recovered from a man aged 50-60 years in a cohort exposed to, infected with or recovered from COVID-19 (not recorded which). The genes are TRBV4-1 and TRBJ2-3, with D perhaps TRBD1 (6 bases). For the CDR3, the DNA is TGCGCCAGCAGCCAACCCAGGGGAGATACGCAGTATTTT. This encodes CASSQPRGDTQYF.